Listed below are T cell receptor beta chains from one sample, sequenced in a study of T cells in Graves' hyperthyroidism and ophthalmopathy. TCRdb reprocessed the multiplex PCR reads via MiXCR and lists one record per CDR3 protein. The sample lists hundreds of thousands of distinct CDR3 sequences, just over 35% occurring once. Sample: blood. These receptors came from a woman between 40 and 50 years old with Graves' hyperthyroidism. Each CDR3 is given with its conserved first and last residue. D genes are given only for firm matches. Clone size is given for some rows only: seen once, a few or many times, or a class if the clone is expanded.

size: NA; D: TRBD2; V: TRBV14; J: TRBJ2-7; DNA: TGTGCCAGCAGCCGAGCGGGAGTTTCGTACGAGCAGTACTTC; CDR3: CASSRAGVSYEQYF
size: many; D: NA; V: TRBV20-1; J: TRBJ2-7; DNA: TGCAGTGCTAGAGGCATGGCCTACGAGCAGTACTTC; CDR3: CSARGMAYEQYF
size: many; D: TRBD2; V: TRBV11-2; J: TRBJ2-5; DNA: TGTGCCAGCTGTTTAGCGGGGGGTGAGGAGACCCAGTACTTC; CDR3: CASCLAGGEETQYF
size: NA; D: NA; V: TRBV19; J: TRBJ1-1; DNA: TGTGCCAGTAGCGTCTATCCCGGGATCGTTATATTAGGAGTTACTGAAGCTTTCTTT; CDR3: CASSVYPGIVILGVTEAFF
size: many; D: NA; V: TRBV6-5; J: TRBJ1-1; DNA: TGTGCCAGCACTACGACAGGAGAAGCTTTCTTT; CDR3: CASTTTGEAFF
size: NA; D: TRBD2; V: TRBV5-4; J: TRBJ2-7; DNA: TGTGCCAGCAGCTGGGGGGGAGGGTACAGCTACGAGCAGTACTTC; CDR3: CASSWGGGYSYEQYF
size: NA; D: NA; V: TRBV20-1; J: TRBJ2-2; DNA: TGCAATGCCAGTGAGTCGAACACCGGGGAGCTGTTTTTT; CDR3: CNASESNTGELFF
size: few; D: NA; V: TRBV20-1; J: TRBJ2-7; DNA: TGCAGTGCCACCAAGGGAAGTTCGGTAACCGAGCAGTACTTC; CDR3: CSATKGSSVTEQYF
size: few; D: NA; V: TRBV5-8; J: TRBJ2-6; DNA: TGTGCCAGGGACCCACGAGACTCTGGGGCCAACGTCCTGACTTTC; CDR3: CARDPRDSGANVLTF
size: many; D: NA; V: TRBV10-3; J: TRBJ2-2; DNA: TGTGCCATCGGCTACTCCGTGACAGCGAACACCGGGGAGCTGTTTTTT; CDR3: CAIGYSVTANTGELFF
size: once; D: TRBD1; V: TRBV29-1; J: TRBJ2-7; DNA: TGCAGCGTTGGACAGGGCTACTCCTACGAGCAGTACTTC; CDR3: CSVGQGYSYEQYF
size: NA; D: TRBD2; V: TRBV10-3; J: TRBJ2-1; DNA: TGTGCCATCAGTCCGGGACTAGCGGGAGGGCCCCACAATGAGCAGTTCTTC; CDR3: CAISPGLAGGPHNEQFF
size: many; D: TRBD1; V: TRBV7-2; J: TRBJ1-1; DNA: TGTGCCAGCAGCACTTGGACAGGGGTAGATGGCACTGAAGCTTTCTTT; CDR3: CASSTWTGVDGTEAFF
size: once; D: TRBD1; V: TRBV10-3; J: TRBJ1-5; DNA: TGTGCCAGCACCCAGGGGGGGCCCCAGCATTTT; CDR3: CASTQGGPQHF
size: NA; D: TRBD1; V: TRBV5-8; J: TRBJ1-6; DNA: TGTGCCAGCAGCTCGTTCCTGACAGGGATAAGTTCACCCCTCCACTTT; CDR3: CASSSFLTGISSPLHF
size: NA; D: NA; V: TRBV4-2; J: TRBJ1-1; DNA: TGTGCCAGCAGCGTCAGGGAGGGGAACACTGAAGCTTTCTTT; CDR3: CASSVREGNTEAFF
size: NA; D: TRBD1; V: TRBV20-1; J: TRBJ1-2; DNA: TGCAGTGCTATTCCGACAGGGGCTCGGGAGGGCTACACCTTC; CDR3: CSAIPTGAREGYTF
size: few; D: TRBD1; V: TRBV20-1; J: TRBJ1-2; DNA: TGCAGTGCCAACCCCGGACAGGTCTATGGCTACACCTTC; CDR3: CSANPGQVYGYTF
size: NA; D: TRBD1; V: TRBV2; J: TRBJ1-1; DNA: TGTGCCAGCAGCGAACGCCGGGACAGGGATTACACTGAAGCTTTCTTT; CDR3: CASSERRDRDYTEAFF
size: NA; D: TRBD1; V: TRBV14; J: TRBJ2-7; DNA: TGTGCCAGCAGCCAAGTTGGGACAGGGGACTACGAGCAGTACTTC; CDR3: CASSQVGTGDYEQYF
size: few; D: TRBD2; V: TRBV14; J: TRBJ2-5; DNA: TGTGCCAGCAGCCGATTACTAGCGGGGGGCTTAGAGACCCAGTACTTC; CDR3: CASSRLLAGGLETQYF
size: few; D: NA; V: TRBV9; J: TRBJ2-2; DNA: TGTGCCAGCAGTCAAAGCCCCGACAGCTTGACCACCGGGGAGCTGTTTTTT; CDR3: CASSQSPDSLTTGELFF